This T cell receptor (beta chain) stems from a study of regulatory T cells in long-lasting Graves disease. In its sample, this clonotype was seen a few times. What it binds is unknown. General study points: Patients with persistent disease showed a bias toward TRBV28, TRBJ1-2 and TRBJ2-5.

The time point here: persistent/refractory GD, antithyroid drugs over 5 years with positive TRAb. PBMC RNA served as the TCR library source. The germline gives CDR1 KGHSH, CDR2 LQKENI. V was shortened by 3 bases and J by 2 bases, with 8 bases between the two germline ends. CDR3 length: 14 residues. TCR beta libraries were built with iRepertoire HTBI primers and Arm-PCR of CDR3 regions. TCRdb reanalysed the multiplex PCR reads using MiXCR and keeps one entry per CDR3 protein. The data show over 300,000 distinct CDR3 sequences, with about 19% seen just once and just under 30% held by the top ten. The sequenced sample was peripheral blood mononuclear cells (PBMCs), obtained when the disease was refractory, from a patient treated with antithyroid drugs. V usage is TRBV18 and J usage is TRBJ1-5; D call uncertain. This receptor was obtained from a female donor with Graves disease. The CDR3 DNA follows: TGTGCCAGCTCACCTGCCTCTGGCAATCAGCCCCAGCATTTT. Its translation is CASSPASGNQPQHF.